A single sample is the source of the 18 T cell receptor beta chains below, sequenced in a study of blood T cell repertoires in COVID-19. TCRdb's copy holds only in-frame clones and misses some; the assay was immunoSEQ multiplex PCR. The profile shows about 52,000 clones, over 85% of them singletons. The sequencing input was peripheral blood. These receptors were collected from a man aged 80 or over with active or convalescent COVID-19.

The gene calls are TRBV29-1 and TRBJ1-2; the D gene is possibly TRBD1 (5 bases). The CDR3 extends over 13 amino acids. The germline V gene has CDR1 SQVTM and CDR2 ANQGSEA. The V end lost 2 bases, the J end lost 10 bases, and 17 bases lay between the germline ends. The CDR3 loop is CSVEPGQGLSYTF. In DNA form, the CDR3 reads TGCAGCGTTGAACCTGGGCAGGGCCTTTCCTACACCTTC. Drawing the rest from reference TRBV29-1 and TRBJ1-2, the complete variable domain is SAVISQKPSRDICQRGTSLTIQCQVDSQVTMMFWYRQQPGQSLTLIATANQGSEATYESGFVIDKFPISRPNLTFSTLTVSNMSPEDSSIYLCSVEPGQGLSYTFGSGTRLTVV.

Written as DNA, the CDR3 is TGTGCCAGCAGCTTAGCAGGGACTAGAAGATCCCTTTGGGATACGCAGTATTTT. This codes for CASSLAGTRRSLWDTQYF. The rearrangement links TRBV7-9 to TRBJ2-3; 8 nucleotides agree with TRBD2. Germline CDR1 is SEHNR and CDR2 is FQNEAQ (reference sequence). J gave up 6 bases and V 0 bases, and 14 bases lay outside the gene matches. The CDR3 runs to 18 residues. Based on the CDR3 plus reference TRBV7-9 and TRBJ2-3, the full variable domain is DTGVSQNPRHKITKRGQNVTFRCDPISEHNRLYWYRQTLGQGPEFLTYFQNEAQLEKSRLLSDRFSAERPKGSFSTLEIQRTEQGDSAMYLCASSLAGTRRSLWDTQYFGPGTRLTVL.

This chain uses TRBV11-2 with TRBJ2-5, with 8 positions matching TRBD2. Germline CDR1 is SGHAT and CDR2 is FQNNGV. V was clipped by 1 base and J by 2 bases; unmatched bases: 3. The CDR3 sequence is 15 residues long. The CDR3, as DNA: TGTGCCAGCAGCTTAGGTAGCGGGGTTCAAGAGACCCAGTACTTC. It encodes CASSLGSGVQETQYF.

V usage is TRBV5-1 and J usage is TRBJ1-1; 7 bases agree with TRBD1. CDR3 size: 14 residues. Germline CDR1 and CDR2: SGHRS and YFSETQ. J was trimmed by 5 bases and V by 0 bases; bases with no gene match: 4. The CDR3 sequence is CASSLEGAVTEAFF. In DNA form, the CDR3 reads TGCGCCAGCAGCTTGGAGGGGGCGGTAACTGAAGCTTTCTTT.

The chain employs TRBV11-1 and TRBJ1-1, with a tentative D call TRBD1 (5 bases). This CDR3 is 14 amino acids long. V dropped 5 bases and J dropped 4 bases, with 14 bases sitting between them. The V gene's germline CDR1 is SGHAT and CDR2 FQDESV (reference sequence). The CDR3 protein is CASSRQGSGTEAFF. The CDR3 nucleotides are TGTGCCAGCAGCCGGCAGGGTTCCGGCACTGAAGCTTTCTTT.

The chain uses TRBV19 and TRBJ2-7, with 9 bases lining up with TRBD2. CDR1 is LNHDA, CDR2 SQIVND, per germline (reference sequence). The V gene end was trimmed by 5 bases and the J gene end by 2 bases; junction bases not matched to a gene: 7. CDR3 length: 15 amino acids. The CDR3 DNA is TGTGCCAGTAGTGCCCGACTAGCGGAGACCTACGAGCAGTACTTC. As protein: CASSARLAETYEQYF.

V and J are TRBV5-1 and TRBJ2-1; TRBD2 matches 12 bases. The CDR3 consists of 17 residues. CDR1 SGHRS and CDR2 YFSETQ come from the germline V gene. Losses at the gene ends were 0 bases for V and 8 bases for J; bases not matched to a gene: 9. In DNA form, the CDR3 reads TGCGCCAGCAGCTTGGGGAGACTAGCGGGGGTTGGGGATGAGCAGTTCTTC. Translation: CASSLGRLAGVGDEQFF.

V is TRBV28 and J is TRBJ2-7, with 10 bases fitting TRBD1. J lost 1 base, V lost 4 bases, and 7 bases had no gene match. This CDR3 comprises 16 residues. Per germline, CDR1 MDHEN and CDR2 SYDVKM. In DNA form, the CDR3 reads TGTGCCAGCAGTTCCCGGGACAGGGGCCTTTCCTACGAGCAGTACTTC. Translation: CASSSRDRGLSYEQYF.

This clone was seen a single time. CDR3 in amino acids: CAIILDRGGYGYTF. CDR3 sequence (DNA): TGTGCCATCATTCTGGACAGGGGCGGCTATGGCTACACCTTC. V gene TRBV28 combines with J gene TRBJ1-2; 9 bases agree with TRBD1. The J segment lost 4 bases and the V segment lost 10 bases, leaving 10 bases of the junction unmatched. Per germline, CDR1 MDHEN and CDR2 SYDVKM. The CDR3 extends over 14 amino acids.

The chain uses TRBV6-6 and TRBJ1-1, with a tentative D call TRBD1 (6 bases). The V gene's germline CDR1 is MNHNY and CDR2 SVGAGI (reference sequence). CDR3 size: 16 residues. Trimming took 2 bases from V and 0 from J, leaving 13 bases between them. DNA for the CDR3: TGTGCCAGCAGTTACGAGGACAGCCCAGTGAACACTGAAGCTTTCTTT. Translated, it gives CASSYEDSPVNTEAFF.

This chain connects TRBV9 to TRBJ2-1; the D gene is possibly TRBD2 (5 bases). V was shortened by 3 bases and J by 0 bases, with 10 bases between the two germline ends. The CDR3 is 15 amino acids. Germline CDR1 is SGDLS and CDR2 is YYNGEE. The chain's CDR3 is CASSAAGDSYNEQFF. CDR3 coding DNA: TGTGCCAGCAGCGCCGCCGGGGACTCCTACAATGAGCAGTTCTTC.

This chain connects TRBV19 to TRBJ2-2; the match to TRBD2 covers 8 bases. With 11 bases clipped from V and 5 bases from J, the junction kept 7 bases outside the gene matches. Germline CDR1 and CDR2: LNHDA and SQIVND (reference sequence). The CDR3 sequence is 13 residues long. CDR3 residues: CAGRSGATGELFF. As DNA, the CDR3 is TGTGCCGGGCGTAGCGGGGCAACCGGGGAGCTGTTTTTT.

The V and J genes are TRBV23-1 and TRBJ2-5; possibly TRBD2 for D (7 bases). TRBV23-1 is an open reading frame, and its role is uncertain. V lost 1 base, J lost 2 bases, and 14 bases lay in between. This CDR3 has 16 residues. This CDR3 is CASSQFRGGDQETQYF. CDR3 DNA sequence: TGCGCCAGCAGTCAATTTAGAGGGGGGGATCAAGAGACCCAGTACTTC.

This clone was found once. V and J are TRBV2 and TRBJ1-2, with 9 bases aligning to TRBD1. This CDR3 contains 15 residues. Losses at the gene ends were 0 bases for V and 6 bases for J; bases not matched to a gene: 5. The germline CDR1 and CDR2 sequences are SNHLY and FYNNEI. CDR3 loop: CASSEARGQGNGYTF. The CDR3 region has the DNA TGTGCCAGCAGTGAAGCTAGGGGACAGGGTAATGGCTACACCTTC.

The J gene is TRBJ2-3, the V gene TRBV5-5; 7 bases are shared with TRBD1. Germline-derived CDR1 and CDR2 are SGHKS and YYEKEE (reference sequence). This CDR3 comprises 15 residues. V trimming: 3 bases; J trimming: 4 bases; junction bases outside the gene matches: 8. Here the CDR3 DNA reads TGTGCCAGCAGCTCCATCACAGGGGTAGCAGATACGCAGTATTTT. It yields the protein CASSSITGVADTQYF.

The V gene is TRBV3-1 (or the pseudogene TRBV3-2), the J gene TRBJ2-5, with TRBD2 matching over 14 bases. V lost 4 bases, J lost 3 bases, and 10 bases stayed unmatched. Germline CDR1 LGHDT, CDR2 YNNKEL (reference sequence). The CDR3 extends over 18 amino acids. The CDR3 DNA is TGTGCCAGCAGCCCTCGACTAGCGGGAGGGCAGAAGGAAGAGACCCAGTACTTC. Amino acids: CASSPRLAGGQKEETQYF.

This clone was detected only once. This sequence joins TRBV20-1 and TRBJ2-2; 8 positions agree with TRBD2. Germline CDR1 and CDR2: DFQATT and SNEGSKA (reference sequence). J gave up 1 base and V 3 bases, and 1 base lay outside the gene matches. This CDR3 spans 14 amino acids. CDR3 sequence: CSASTSGNTGELFF. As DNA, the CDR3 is TGCAGTGCTAGTACTAGCGGGAACACCGGGGAGCTGTTTTTT.

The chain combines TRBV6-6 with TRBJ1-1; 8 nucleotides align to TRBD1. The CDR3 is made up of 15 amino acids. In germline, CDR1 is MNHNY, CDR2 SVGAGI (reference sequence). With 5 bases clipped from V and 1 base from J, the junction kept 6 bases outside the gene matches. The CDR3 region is CASSPVGQANTEAFF. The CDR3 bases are TGTGCCAGCAGTCCGGTGGGACAGGCGAACACTGAAGCTTTCTTT.